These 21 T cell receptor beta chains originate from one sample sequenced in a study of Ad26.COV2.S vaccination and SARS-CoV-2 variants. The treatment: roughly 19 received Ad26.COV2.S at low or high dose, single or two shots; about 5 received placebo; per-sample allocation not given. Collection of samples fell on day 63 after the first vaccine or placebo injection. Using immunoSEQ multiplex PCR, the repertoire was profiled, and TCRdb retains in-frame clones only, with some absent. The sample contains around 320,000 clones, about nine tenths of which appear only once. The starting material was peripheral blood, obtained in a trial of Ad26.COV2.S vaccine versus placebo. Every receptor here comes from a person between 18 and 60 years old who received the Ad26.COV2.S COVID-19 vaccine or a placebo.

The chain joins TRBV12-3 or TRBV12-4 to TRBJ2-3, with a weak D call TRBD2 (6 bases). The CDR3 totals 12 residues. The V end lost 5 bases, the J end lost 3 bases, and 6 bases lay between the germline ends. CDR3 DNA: TGTGCCAGCAGTGGAGGGACAGATACGCAGTATTTT. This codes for CASSGGTDTQYF.

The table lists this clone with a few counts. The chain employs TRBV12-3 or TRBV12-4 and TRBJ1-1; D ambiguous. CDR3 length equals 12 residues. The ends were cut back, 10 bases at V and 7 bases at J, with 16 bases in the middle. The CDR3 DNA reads TGTGCCAACAGAGCATCGTTGGGTGAAGCTTTCTTT. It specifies CANRASLGEAFF.

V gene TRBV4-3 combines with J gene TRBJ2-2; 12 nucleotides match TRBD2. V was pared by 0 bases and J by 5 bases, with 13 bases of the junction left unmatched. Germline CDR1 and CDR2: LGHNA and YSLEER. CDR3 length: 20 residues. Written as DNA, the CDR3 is TGCGCCAGCAGCCAAGAACCGCCTAGCGGGGGGGCCTGGGAGACCGGGGAGCTGTTTTTT. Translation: CASSQEPPSGGAWETGELFF.

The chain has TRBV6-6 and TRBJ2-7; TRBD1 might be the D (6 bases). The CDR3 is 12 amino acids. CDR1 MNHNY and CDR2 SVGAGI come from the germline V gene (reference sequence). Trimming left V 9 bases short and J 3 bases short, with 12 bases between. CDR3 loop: CASSGVRYEQYF. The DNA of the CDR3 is TGTGCCAGTTCAGGGGTGCGCTACGAGCAGTACTTC.

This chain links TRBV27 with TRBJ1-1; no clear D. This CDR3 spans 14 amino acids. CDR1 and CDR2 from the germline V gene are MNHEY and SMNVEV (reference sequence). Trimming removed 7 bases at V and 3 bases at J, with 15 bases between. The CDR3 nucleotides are TGTGCCAGCAACATCGGTGGGGAGCACACTGAAGCTTTCTTT. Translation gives CASNIGGEHTEAFF.

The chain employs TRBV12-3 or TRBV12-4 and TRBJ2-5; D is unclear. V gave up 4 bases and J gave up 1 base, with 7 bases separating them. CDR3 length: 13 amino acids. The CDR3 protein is CASSWITQETQYF. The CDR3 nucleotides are TGTGCCAGCAGTTGGATAACCCAAGAGACCCAGTACTTC.

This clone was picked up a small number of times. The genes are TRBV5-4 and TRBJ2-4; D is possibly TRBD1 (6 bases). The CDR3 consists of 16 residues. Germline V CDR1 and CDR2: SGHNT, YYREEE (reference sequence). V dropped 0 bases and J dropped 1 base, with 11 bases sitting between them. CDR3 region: CASSLVVGGAKNIQYF. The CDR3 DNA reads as TGTGCCAGCAGCTTGGTTGTAGGGGGTGCCAAAAACATTCAGTACTTC.

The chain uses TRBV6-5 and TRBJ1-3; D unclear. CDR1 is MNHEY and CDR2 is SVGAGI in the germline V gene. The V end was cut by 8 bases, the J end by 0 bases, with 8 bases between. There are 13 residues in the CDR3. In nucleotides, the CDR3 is TGTGCCAGCGCCCTGGCCTCTGGAAACACCATATATTTT. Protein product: CASALASGNTIYF.

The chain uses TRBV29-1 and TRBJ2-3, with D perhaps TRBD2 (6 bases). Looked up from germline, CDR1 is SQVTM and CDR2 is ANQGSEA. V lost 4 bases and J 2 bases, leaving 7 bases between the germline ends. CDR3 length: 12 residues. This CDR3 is CSVGRDTDTQYF. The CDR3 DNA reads TGCAGCGTTGGGCGGGACACAGATACGCAGTATTTT.

Written as DNA, the CDR3 is TGTGCTAGTGGTTTGGCACGGGGGGGTACCGGGGAGCTGTTTTTT. It yields the protein CASGLARGGTGELFF. The chain is built from TRBV12-5 and TRBJ2-2, with TRBD2 identical over 8 bases. Looked up from germline, CDR1 is LGHNT and CDR2 is FRNRAP. J lost 5 bases, V lost 1 base, and 3 bases had no gene match. This CDR3 comprises 15 residues.

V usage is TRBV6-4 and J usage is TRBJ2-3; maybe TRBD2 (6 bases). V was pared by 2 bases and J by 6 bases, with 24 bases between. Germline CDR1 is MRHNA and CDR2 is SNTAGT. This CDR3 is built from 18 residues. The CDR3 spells CASSDPALPGTPRDTQYF. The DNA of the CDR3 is TGTGCCAGCAGTGACCCTGCCCTACCAGGGACTCCTAGGGATACGCAGTATTTT.

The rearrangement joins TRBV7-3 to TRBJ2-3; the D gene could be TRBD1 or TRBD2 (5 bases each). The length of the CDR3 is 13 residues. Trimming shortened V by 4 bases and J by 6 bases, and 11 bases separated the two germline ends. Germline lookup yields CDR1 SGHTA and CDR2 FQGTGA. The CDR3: CASSSGTADTQYF. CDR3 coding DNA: TGTGCCAGCAGCTCCGGGACGGCGGATACGCAGTATTTT.

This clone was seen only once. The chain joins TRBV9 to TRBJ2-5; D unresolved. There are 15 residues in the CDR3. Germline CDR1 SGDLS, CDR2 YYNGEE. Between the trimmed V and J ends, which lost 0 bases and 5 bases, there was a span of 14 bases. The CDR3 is CASSVEGGRRETQYF. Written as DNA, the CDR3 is TGTGCCAGCAGCGTAGAAGGCGGTAGGCGGGAGACCCAGTACTTC.

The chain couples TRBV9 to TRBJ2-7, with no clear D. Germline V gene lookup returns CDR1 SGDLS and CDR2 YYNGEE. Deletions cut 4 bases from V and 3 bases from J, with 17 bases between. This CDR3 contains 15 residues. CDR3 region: CASSPRAGNLYEQYF. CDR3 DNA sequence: TGTGCCAGCAGCCCCCGGGCAGGCAATCTCTACGAGCAGTACTTC.

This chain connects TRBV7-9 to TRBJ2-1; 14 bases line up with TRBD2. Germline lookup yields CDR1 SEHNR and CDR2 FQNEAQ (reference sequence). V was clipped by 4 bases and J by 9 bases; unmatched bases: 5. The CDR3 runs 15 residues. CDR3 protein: CASSYETSGRGEQFF. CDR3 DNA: TGTGCCAGCAGCTATGAGACTAGCGGGAGGGGTGAGCAGTTCTTC.

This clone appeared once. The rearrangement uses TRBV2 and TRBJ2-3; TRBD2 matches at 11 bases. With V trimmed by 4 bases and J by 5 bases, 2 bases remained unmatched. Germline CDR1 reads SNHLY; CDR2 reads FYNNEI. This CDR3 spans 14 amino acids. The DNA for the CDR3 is TGTGCCAGCAGTGGACTAGCGGGGATAGATACGCAGTATTTT. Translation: CASSGLAGIDTQYF.

DNA of the CDR3: TGTGCCAGCAGCCCGCGGGTGGGTAAGAACACTGAAGCTTTCTTT. It yields the protein CASSPRVGKNTEAFF. V and J are TRBV11-3 and TRBJ1-1; D uncertain. Trimming pared 5 bases from V and 1 base from J, leaving 14 bases between. The germline V gene encodes CDR1 SGHNT and CDR2 YENEEA. This CDR3 has 15 residues.

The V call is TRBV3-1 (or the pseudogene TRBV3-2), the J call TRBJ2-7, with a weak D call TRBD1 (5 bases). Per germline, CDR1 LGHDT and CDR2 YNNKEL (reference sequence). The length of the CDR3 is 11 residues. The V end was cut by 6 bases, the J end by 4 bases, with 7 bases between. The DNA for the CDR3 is TGTGCCAGCAGTCGACAGTACGAGCAGTACTTC. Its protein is CASSRQYEQYF.

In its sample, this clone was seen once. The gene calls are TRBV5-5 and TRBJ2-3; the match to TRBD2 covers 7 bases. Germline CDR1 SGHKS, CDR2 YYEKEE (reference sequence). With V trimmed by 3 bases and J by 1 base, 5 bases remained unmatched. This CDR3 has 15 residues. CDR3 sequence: CASSSPGRGTDTQYF. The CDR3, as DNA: TGTGCCAGCAGCTCGCCGGGGAGGGGCACAGATACGCAGTATTTT. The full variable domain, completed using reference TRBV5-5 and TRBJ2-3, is DAGVTQSPTHLIKTRGQQVTLRCSPISGHKSVSWYQQVLGQGPQFIFQYYEKEERGRGNFPDRFSARQFPNYSSELNVNALLLGDSALYLCASSSPGRGTDTQYFGPGTRLTVL.

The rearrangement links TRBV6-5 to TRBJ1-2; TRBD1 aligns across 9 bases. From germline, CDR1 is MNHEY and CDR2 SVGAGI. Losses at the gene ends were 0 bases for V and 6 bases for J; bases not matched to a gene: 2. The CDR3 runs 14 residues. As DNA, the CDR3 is TGTGCCAGCAGTTACTCACAGGGGGCGCATGGCTACACCTTC. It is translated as CASSYSQGAHGYTF.

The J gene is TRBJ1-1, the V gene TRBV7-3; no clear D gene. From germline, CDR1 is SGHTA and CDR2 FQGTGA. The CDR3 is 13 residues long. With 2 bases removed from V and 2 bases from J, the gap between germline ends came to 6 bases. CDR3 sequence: CASSLDANTEAFF. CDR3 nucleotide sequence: TGTGCCAGCAGCTTAGACGCAAACACTGAAGCTTTCTTT.